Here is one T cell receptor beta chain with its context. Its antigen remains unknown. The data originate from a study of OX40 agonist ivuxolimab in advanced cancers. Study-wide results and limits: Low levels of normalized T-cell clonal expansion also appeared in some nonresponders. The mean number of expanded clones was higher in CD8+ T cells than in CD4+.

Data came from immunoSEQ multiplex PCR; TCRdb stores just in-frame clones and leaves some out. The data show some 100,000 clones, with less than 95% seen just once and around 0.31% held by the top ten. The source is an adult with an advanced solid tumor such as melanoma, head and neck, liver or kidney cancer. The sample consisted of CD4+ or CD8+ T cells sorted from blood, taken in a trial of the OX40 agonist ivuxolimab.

CDR3 coding DNA: TGTGCCAGCAGCTTAGCAGGGTTCGGAGAGACCCAGTACTTC. This encodes CASSLAGFGETQYF. This chain uses TRBV7-6 with TRBJ2-5; D is unclear. The CDR3 contains 14 residues. Germline V gives CDR1 SGHVS, CDR2 FNYEAQ. Trimming removed 0 bases from V and 4 bases from J, with 9 bases in between.